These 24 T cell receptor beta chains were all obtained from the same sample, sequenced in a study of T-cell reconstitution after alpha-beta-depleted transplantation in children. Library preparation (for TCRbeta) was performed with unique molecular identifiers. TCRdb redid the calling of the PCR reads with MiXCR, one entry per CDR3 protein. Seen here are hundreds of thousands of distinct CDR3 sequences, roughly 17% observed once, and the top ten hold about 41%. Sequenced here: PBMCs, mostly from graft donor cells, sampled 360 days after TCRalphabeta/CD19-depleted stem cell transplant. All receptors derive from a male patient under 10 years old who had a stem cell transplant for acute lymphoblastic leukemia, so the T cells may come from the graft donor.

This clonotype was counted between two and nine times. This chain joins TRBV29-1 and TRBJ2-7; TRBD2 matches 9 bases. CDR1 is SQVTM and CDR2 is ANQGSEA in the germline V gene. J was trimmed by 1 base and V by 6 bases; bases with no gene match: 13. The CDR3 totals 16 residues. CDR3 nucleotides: TGCAGCGTCCTTGGGACCCTAGCGGGGTTTTCCTACGAGCAGTACTTC. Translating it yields CSVLGTLAGFSYEQYF.

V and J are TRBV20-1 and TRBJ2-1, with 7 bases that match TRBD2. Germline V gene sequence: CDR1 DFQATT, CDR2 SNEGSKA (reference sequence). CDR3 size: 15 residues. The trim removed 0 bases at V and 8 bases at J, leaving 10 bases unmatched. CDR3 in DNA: TGCAGTGCTAGAGAAGTTGGGAGGGCCGCGGATGAGCAGTTCTTC. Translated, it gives CSAREVGRAADEQFF.

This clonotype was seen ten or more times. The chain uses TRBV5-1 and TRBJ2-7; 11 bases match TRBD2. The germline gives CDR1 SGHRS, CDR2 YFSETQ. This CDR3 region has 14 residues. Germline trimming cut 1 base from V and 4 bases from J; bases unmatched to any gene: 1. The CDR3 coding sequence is TGCGCCAGCAGCTTGTTAGCGGGAGGGTACGAGCAGTACTTC. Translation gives CASSLLAGGYEQYF. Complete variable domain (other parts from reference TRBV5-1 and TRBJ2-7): KAGVTQTPRYLIKTRGQQVTLSCSPISGHRSVSWYQQTPGQGLQFLFEYFSETQRNKGNFPGRFSGRQFSNSRSEMNVSTLELGDSALYLCASSLLAGGYEQYFGPGTRLTVT.

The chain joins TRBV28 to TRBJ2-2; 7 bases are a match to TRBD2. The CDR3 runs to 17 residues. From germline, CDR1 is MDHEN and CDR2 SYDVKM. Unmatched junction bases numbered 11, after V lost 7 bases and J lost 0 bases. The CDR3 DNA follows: TGTGCCAGCACCAAATCGACGGCGGGAGCGAACACCGGGGAGCTGTTTTTT. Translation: CASTKSTAGANTGELFF. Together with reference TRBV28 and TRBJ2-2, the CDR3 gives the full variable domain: DVKVTQSSRYLVKRTGEKVFLECVQDMDHENMFWYRQDPGLGLRLIYFSYDVKMKEKGDIPEGYSVSREKKERFSLILESASTNQTSMYLCASTKSTAGANTGELFFGEGSRLTVL.

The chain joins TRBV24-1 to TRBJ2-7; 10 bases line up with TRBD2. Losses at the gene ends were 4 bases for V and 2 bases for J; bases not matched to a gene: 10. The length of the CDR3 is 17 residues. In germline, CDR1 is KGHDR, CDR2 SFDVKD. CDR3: CATSDLGLAGETYEQYF. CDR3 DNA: TGTGCCACCAGTGACCTAGGGCTAGCGGGAGAGACCTACGAGCAGTACTTC.

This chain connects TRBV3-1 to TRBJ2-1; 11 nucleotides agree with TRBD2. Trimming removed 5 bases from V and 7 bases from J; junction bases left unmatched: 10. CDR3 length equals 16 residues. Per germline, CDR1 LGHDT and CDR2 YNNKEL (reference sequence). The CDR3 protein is CASSGSWSSGRNEQFF. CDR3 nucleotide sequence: TGTGCCAGCAGCGGCAGCTGGTCTAGCGGGAGGAATGAGCAGTTCTTC.

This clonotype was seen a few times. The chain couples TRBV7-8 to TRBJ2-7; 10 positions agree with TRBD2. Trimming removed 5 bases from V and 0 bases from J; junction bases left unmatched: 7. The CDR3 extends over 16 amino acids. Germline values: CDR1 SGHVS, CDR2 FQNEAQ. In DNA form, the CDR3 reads TGTGCCAGCAGCAACAGACTAGCGGGTGTCTCCTACGAGCAGTACTTC. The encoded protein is CASSNRLAGVSYEQYF.

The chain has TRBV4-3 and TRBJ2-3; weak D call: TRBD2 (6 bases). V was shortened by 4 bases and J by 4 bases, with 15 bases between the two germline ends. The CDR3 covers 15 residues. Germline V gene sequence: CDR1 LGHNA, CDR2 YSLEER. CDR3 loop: CASSRGVGVADTQYF. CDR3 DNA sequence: TGCGCCAGCAGCCGGGGGGTGGGAGTGGCAGATACGCAGTATTTT.

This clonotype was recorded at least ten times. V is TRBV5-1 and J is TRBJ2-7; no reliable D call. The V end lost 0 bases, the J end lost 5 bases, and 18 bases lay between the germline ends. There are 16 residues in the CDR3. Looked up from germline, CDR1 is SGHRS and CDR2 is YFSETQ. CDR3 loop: CASSLALGWPEDEQYF. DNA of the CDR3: TGCGCCAGCAGCTTGGCCCTGGGGTGGCCAGAGGACGAGCAGTACTTC.

The CDR3 nucleotides read TGTGCCAGCAGCGTAGATTGGGGGGTGGGCACTGAAGCTTTCTTT. Translating it yields CASSVDWGVGTEAFF. V usage is TRBV9 and J usage is TRBJ1-1; D might be TRBD1 (5 bases). Germline CDR1 SGDLS, CDR2 YYNGEE. Trimming cost V 0 bases and J 4 bases, with 13 bases left between them. The CDR3 sequence is 15 residues long.

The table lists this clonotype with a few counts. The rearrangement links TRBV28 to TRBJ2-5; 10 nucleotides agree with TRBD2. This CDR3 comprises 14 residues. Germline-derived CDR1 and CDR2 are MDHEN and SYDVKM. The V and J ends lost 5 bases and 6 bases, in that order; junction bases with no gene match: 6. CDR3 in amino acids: CASSPAGGTQTQYF. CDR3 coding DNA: TGTGCCAGCAGTCCAGCGGGAGGGACGCAGACCCAGTACTTC.

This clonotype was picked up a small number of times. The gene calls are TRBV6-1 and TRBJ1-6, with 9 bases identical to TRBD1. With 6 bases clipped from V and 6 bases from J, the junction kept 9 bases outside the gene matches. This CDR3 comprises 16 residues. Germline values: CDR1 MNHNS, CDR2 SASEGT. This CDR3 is CASSPTGGIINSPLHF. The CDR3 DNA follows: TGTGCCAGCAGCCCGACAGGGGGGATAATTAATTCACCCCTCCACTTT.

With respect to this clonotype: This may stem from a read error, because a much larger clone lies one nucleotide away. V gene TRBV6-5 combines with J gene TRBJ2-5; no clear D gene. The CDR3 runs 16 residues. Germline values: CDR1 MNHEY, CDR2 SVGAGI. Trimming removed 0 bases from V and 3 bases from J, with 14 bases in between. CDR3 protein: CASSYSSLEEKETQYF. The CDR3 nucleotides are TGTGCCAGCAGTTACTCGAGCCTAGAGGAAAAAGAGACCCAGTACTTC.

The CDR3 loop reads CASSGRNTGELFF. CDR3 nucleotides: TGTGCCAGTAGTGGTCGGAACACCGGGGAGCTGTTTTTT. The V gene is TRBV19, the J gene TRBJ2-2; D ambiguous. Trimming removed 5 bases at V and 1 base at J, with 5 bases between. This CDR3 has 13 residues. From germline, CDR1 is LNHDA and CDR2 SQIVND (reference sequence).

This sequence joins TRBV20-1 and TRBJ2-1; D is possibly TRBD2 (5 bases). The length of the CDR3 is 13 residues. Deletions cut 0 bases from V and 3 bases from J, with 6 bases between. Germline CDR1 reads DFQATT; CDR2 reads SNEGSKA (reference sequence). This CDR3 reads CSARDEGYNEQFF. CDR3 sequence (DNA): TGCAGTGCTAGAGATGAGGGCTACAATGAGCAGTTCTTC.

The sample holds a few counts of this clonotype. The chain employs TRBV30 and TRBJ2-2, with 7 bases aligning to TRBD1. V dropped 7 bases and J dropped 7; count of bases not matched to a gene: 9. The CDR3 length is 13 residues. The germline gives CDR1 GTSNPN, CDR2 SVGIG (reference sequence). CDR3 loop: CALDRVKGGELFF. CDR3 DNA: TGTGCCTTAGACAGGGTCAAGGGCGGGGAGCTGTTTTTT.

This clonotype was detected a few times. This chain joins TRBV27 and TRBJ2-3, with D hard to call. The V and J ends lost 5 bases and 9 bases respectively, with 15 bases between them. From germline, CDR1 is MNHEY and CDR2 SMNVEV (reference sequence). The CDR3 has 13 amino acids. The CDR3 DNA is TGTGCCAGCAGTCCAGCCCAACTGAGGACGCAGTATTTT. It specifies CASSPAQLRTQYF.

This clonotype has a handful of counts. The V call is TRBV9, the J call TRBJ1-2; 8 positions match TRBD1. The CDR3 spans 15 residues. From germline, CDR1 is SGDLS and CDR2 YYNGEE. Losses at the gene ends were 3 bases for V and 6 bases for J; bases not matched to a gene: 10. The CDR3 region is CASSEGGTGGNGYTF. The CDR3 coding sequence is TGTGCCAGCAGCGAGGGCGGTACAGGGGGAAATGGCTACACCTTC.

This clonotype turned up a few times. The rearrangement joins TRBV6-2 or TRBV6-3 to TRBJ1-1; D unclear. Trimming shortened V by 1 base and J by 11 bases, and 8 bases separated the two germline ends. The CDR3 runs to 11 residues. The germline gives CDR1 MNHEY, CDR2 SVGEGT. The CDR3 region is CASSYYSRAFF. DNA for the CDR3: TGTGCCAGCAGTTACTATTCAAGGGCTTTCTTT.

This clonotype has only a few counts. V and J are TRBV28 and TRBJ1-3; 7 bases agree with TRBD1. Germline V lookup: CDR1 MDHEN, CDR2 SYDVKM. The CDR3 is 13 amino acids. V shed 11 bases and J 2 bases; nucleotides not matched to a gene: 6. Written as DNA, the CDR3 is TGTGCCGCTAAAGGGGGCGCTGGAAACACCATATATTTT. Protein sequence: CAAKGGAGNTIYF.

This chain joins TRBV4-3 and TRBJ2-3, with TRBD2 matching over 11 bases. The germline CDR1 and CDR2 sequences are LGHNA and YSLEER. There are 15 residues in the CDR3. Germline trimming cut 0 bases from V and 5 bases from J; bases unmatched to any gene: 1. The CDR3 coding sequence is TGCGCCAGCAGCCAAGAAGGACTAGCGGGAGATACGCAGTATTTT. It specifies CASSQEGLAGDTQYF.

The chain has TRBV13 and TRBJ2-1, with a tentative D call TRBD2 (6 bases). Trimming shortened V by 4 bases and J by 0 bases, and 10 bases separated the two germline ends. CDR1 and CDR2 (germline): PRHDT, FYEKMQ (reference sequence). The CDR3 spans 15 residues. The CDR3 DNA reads TGTGCCAGCAGCTGGAGACTAGGCTCCTACAATGAGCAGTTCTTC. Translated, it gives CASSWRLGSYNEQFF.

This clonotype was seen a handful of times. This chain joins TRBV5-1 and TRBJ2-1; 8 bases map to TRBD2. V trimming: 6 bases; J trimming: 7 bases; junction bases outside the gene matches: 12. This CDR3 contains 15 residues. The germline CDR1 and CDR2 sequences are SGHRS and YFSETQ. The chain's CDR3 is CASTRAPSGLNEQFF. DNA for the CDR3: TGCGCCAGCACCCGTGCCCCTAGCGGGTTAAATGAGCAGTTCTTC.

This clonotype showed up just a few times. Written as DNA, the CDR3 is TGTGCCAGCAGTTTTAGAGGGCGCGGGGAAAAACTGTTTTTT. It specifies CASSFRGRGEKLFF. The chain has TRBV12-3 or TRBV12-4 and TRBJ1-4; D gene unclear. Trimming removed 3 bases at V and 8 bases at J, with 13 bases between. The CDR3 consists of 14 residues.